This TCR beta chain was sequenced in a study of Graves' ophthalmopathy and Graves' hyperthyroidism. Transcripts of RNA were the source for amplifying TCR beta CDR3 regions. HTBI-primed first-round RT-PCR preceded second-round multiplex PCR. TCRdb redid the calling of the multiplex PCR reads with MiXCR, one entry per CDR3 protein. This table holds about 740,000 distinct CDR3 sequences, roughly two fifths found once. General study results and limits: Using a 13-signature model, the authors split ophthalmopathy from stable hyperthyroidism, with 85% to 90% sensitivity and 70% to 83% specificity.

Details on this clonotype: Its antigen remains unknown.

V lost 0 bases to trimming and J lost 3 bases; unmatched junction nucleotides: 10. The germline CDR1 and CDR2 sequences are LNHNV and YYDKDF (reference sequence). The CDR3 extends over 17 amino acids. This clonotype originated in an adult man with Graves' ophthalmopathy. The chain recombines TRBV15 with TRBJ2-7; 8 bases match TRBD1. Specimen: peripheral blood. The CDR3 sequence: CATSREGNGQGGYEQYF. The CDR3 nucleotides are TGTGCCACCAGCAGAGAAGGGAATGGACAGGGAGGCTACGAGCAGTACTTC. The full variable domain, with the rest looked up from reference TRBV15 and TRBJ2-7, is DAMVIQNPRYQVTQFGKPVTLSCSQTLNHNVMYWYQQKSSQAPKLLFHYYDKDFNNEADTPDNFQSRRPNTSFCFLDIRSPGLGDTAMYLCATSREGNGQGGYEQYFGPGTRLTVT.